The 14 T cell receptor beta chains presented below share a single source sample, sequenced in a study of cytomegalovirus exposure and HLA in healthy donors. The data were produced by immunoSEQ multiplex PCR, yet TCRdb's version contains in-frame clones alone and is incomplete. The sample includes 200,000 to 300,000 clones, 70% to 90% seen only once; the top ten take around 1.3%. The sequenced material came from PBMCs. The receptor set was obtained from a woman between 25 and 40 years old in good health and CMV-seropositive.

Here the CDR3 reads CASRPTSGNSYNEQFF. Here the CDR3 DNA reads TGCGCCAGCAGGCCGACTAGCGGAAACTCCTACAATGAGCAGTTCTTC. The chain couples TRBV5-1 to TRBJ2-1; 9 nucleotides line up with TRBD2. Germline-derived CDR1 and CDR2 are SGHRS and YFSETQ. The trim removed 5 bases at V and 0 bases at J, leaving 6 bases unmatched. The CDR3 is made up of 16 amino acids.

The chain combines TRBV12-5 with TRBJ1-5; D gene ambiguous. Germline V gene data show CDR1 as LGHNT and CDR2 as FRNRAP. Trimming pared 3 bases from V and 0 bases from J, leaving 21 bases between. The CDR3 sequence is 19 residues long. The CDR3 region has the DNA TGTGCTAGTGGTTTTTACGTGGAACAGACAATTAATAGCAATCAGCCCCAGCATTTT. It specifies CASGFYVEQTINSNQPQHF.

A remark on this clone: The CDR3 does not close with the conserved phenylalanine or tryptophan, likely indicating a read error. The chain combines TRBV18 with TRBJ1-2; 7 nucleotides line up with TRBD1. Germline V gene sequence: CDR1 KGHSH, CDR2 LQKENI. The CDR3 runs to 13 residues. Germline trimming cut 3 bases from V and 3 bases from J; bases unmatched to any gene: 1. CDR3 sequence (DNA): TGTGCCAGCTCACCCGGACAGGACTATGGCTACACCCTC. This encodes CASSPGQDYGYTL.

This chain links TRBV29-1 with TRBJ2-1, with D tentatively TRBD1 (6 bases). CDR1 is SQVTM, CDR2 ANQGSEA, per germline. This CDR3 is 15 amino acids long. Between the trimmed V and J ends, which lost 1 base and 5 bases, there was a span of 15 bases. The CDR3 nucleotides read TGCAGCGTTGAAGTTGGGGACACTCTAAACAATGAGCAGTTCTTC. This encodes CSVEVGDTLNNEQFF.

This rearrangement joins TRBV19 to TRBJ1-1, with TRBD1 matching over 8 bases. This CDR3 has 16 amino acids. V lost 1 base, J lost 5 bases, and 9 bases stayed unmatched. Germline V lookup: CDR1 LNHDA, CDR2 SQIVND (reference sequence). CDR3 sequence (DNA): TGTGCCAGTAGTATAGGGCCCGGACAGGGAGGTACTGAAGCTTTCTTT. Amino acid sequence: CASSIGPGQGGTEAFF.

This clone came up once. The V call is TRBV27, the J call TRBJ1-1, with D tentatively TRBD1 (5 bases). V was shortened by 5 bases and J by 0 bases, with 16 bases between the two germline ends. In germline, CDR1 is MNHEY, CDR2 SMNVEV (reference sequence). The CDR3 spans 16 residues. CDR3 amino acids: CASSRTDDSLNTEAFF. In nucleotides, the CDR3 is TGTGCCAGCAGTCGTACGGACGACAGCCTGAACACTGAAGCTTTCTTT.

In this sample, this clone turned up a few times. The rearrangement links TRBV7-8 to TRBJ2-2; D remains ambiguous. This CDR3 is built from 14 residues. The V and J ends lost 9 bases and 0 bases respectively, with 11 bases between them. Germline lookup yields CDR1 SGHVS and CDR2 FQNEAQ. The CDR3 loop reads CASSPDANTGELFF. CDR3 coding DNA: TGTGCCAGTAGTCCTGATGCGAACACCGGGGAGCTGTTTTTT. Together with reference TRBV7-8 and TRBJ2-2, the CDR3 gives the full variable domain: GAGVSQSPRYKVAKRGQDVALRCDPISGHVSLFWYQQALGQGPEFLTYFQNEAQLDKSGLPSDRFFAERPEGSVSTLKIQRTQQEDSAVYLCASSPDANTGELFFGEGSRLTVL.

This chain joins TRBV5-1 and TRBJ2-3; 8 bases agree with TRBD2. Trimming cost V 4 bases and J 2 bases; bases outside gene matches: 9. The length of the CDR3 is 16 residues. Germline V gene lookup returns CDR1 SGHRS and CDR2 YFSETQ. CDR3 bases: TGCGCCAGCAGCATCACTAGCGGCACCCTCACAGATACGCAGTATTTT. Protein product: CASSITSGTLTDTQYF.

The chain employs TRBV28 and TRBJ2-5; TRBD2 aligns across 11 bases. This CDR3 region has 15 residues. Germline V gene data show CDR1 as MDHEN and CDR2 as SYDVKM. The trim removed 3 bases at V and 3 bases at J, leaving 3 bases unmatched. CDR3 region: CASSLRLAGKETQYF. CDR3 nucleotides: TGTGCCAGCAGTTTGAGACTAGCGGGAAAAGAGACCCAGTACTTC.

The V gene is TRBV19, the J gene TRBJ1-4; maybe TRBD1 (6 bases). The CDR3 contains 15 residues. The germline V and J ends were trimmed by 3 bases and 6 bases, with 14 bases remaining between them. From germline, CDR1 is LNHDA and CDR2 SQIVND (reference sequence). The CDR3 reads CASSMMGTIDEKLFF. CDR3 coding DNA: TGTGCCAGTAGTATGATGGGGACAATAGATGAAAAACTGTTTTTT.

The chain uses TRBV10-3 and TRBJ2-2, with unresolved D. The CDR3 is 15 amino acids. Germline CDR1 ENHRY, CDR2 SYGVKD. V was pared by 0 bases and J by 2 bases, with 7 bases between. Here the CDR3 reads CAISESSLNTGELFF. The CDR3 DNA is TGTGCCATCAGTGAGTCGAGTCTCAACACCGGGGAGCTGTTTTTT.

The chain couples TRBV4-1 to TRBJ2-1; weak D call: TRBD2 (5 bases). Trimming removed 4 bases from V and 1 base from J, with 14 bases in between. The CDR3 is made up of 16 amino acids. The germline CDR1 and CDR2 sequences are MGHRA and YSYEKL. The CDR3 loop reads CASSPPGLLSYNEQFF. For the CDR3, the DNA is TGCGCCAGCAGCCCTCCAGGACTGCTATCCTACAATGAGCAGTTCTTC.

The chain carries TRBV4-1 and TRBJ2-1; 7 nucleotides align to TRBD2. CDR3 length: 16 amino acids. The germline V gene has CDR1 MGHRA and CDR2 YSYEKL. The junction had 7 bases not matched to a gene; V was cut back by 1 base and J by 4 bases. CDR3 coding DNA: TGCGCCAGCAGCCAAGTCCCGGCGGGGGATTACAATGAGCAGTTCTTC. Encoded protein: CASSQVPAGDYNEQFF.

In this sample, this clone turned up a few times. The chain is built from TRBV6-1 and TRBJ2-7, with TRBD1 identical over 8 bases. The germline CDR1 and CDR2 sequences are MNHNS and SASEGT. The J segment lost 7 bases and the V segment lost 8 bases, leaving 10 bases of the junction unmatched. CDR3 size: 13 residues. CDR3: CASQDRVLEEQYF. The CDR3 DNA reads as TGTGCCAGCCAGGACAGGGTCTTAGAGGAGCAGTACTTC.